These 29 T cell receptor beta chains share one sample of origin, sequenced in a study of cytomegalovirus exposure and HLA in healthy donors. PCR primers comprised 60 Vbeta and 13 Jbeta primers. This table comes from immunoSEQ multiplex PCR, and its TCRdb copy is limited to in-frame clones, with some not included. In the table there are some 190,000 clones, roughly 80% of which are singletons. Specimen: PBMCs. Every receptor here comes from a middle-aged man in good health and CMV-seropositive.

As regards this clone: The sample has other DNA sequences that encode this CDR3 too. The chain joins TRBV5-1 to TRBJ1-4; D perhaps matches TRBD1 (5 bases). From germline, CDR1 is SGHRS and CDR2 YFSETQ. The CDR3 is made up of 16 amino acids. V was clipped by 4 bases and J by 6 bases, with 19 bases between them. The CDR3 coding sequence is TGCGCCAGCAGCATCAGGACGGGGGGATTGGATGAAAAACTGTTTTTT. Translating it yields CASSIRTGGLDEKLFF.

CDR3: CASSEASGYQETQYF. The DNA of the CDR3 is TGTGCCAGCAGTGAAGCGTCAGGGTACCAAGAGACCCAGTACTTC. The chain recombines TRBV6-1 with TRBJ2-5; a weak D match, TRBD1 (5 bases). Germline CDR1 and CDR2: MNHNS and SASEGT. The CDR3 runs 15 residues. Trimming took 0 bases from V and 0 from J, leaving 8 bases between them.

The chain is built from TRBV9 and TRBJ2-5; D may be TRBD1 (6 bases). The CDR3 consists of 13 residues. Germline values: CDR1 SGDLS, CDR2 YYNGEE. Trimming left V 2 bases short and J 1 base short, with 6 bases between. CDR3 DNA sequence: TGTGCCAGCAGCGTGACAGGCCAAGAGACCCAGTACTTC. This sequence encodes CASSVTGQETQYF.

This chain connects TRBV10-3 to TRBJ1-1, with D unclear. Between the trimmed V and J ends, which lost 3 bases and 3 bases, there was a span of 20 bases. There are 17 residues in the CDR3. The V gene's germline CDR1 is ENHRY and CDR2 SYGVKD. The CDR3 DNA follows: TGTGCCATCAGTGATTCTTTGGTCCCAGGAAAGGACACTGAAGCTTTCTTT. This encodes CAISDSLVPGKDTEAFF.

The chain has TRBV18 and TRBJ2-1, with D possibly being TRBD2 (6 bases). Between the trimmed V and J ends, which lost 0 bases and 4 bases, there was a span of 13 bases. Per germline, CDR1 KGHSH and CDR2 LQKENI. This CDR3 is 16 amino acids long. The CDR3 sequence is CASSPPQRVTYNEQFF. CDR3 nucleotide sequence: TGTGCCAGCTCACCACCGCAGCGGGTAACATACAATGAGCAGTTCTTC.

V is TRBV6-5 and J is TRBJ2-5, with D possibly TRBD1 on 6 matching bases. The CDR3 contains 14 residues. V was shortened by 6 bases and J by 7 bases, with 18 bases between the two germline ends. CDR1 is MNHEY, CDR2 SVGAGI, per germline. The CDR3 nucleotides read TGTGCCAGCAGACCCCCCGGGACATCCGGGACCCAGTACTTC. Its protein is CASRPPGTSGTQYF.

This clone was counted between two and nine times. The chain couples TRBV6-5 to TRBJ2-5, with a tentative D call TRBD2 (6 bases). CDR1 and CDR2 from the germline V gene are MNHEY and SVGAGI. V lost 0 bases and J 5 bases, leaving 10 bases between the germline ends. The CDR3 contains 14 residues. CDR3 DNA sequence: TGTGCCAGCAGTTACTCCGGGGGTTGGGAGACCCAGTACTTC. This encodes CASSYSGGWETQYF.

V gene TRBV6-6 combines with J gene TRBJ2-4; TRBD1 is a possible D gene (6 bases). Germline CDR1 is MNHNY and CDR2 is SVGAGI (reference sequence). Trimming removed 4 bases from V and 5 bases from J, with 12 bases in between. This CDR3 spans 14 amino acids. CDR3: CASSLGASENIQYF. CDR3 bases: TGTGCCAGCAGTTTGGGGGCGAGTGAAAACATTCAGTACTTC.

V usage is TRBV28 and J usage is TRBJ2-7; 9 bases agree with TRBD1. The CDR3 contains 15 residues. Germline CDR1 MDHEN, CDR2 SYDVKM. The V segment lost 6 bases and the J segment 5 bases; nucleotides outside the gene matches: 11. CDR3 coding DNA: TGTGCCAGCAGCCGAGGGACAGGGAATGTCCACGAGCAGTACTTC. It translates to CASSRGTGNVHEQYF. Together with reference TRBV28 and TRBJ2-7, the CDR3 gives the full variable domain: DVKVTQSSRYLVKRTGEKVFLECVQDMDHENMFWYRQDPGLGLRLIYFSYDVKMKEKGDIPEGYSVSREKKERFSLILESASTNQTSMYLCASSRGTGNVHEQYFGPGTRLTVT.

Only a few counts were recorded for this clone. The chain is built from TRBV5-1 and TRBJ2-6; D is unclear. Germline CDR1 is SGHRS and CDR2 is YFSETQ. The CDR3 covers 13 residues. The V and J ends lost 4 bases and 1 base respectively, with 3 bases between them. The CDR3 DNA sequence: TGCGCCAGCAGCCCTTCTGGGGCCAACGTCCTGACTTTC. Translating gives CASSPSGANVLTF.

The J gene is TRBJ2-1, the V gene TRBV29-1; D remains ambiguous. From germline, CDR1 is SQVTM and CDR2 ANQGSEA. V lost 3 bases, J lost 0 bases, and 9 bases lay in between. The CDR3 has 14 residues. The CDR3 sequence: CSVDPPSSYNEQFF. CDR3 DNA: TGCAGCGTTGATCCCCCCAGCTCCTACAATGAGCAGTTCTTC.

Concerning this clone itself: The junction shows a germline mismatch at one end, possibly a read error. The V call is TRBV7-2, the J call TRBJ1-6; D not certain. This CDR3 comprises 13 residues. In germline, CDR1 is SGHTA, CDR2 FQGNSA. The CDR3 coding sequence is TGTGCGAGCAGCCGGGAGAATAATTCACCCCTCCACTTT. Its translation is CASSRENNSPLHF.

The CDR3 sequence is CSVEDRTSGRGGQFF. In DNA, the CDR3 is TGCAGCGTTGAAGATCGGACTAGCGGGAGGGGTGGGCAGTTCTTC. The chain couples TRBV29-1 to TRBJ2-1; TRBD2 aligns across 15 bases. CDR3 length: 15 amino acids. Per the germline V gene, CDR1 is SQVTM and CDR2 is ANQGSEA. Trimming cost V 0 bases and J 12 bases; bases outside gene matches: 6.

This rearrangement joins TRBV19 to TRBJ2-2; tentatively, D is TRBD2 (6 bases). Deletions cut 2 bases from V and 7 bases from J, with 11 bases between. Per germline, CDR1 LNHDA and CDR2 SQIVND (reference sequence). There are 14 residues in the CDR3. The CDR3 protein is CASSISAGNGELFF. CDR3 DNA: TGTGCCAGTAGTATATCGGCGGGGAACGGGGAGCTGTTTTTT.

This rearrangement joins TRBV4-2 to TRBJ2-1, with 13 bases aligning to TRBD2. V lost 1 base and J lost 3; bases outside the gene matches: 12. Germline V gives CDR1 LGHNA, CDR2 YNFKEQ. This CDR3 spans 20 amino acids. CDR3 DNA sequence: TGTGCCAGCAGCCAAGCGGGACTAGCGGGAATACCTGGGGTCTACAATGAGCAGTTCTTC. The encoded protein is CASSQAGLAGIPGVYNEQFF.

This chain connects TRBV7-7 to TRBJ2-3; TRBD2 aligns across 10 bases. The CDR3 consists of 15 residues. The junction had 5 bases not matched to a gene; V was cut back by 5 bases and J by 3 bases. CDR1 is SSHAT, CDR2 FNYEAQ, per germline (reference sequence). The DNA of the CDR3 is TGTGCCAGCAGCAAAGCGGGGGGGCCAACAGATACGCAGTATTTT. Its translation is CASSKAGGPTDTQYF.

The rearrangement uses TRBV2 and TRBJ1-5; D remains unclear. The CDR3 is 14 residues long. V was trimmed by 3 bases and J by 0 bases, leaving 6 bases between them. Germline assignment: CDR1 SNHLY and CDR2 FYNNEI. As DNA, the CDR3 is TGTGCCAGCAGTGACAGTTATAGCAATCAGCCCCAGCATTTT. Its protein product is CASSDSYSNQPQHF. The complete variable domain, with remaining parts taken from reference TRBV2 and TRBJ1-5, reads EPEVTQTPSHQVTQMGQEVILRCVPISNHLYFYWYRQILGQKVEFLVSFYNNEISEKSEIFDDQFSVERPDGSNFTLKIRSTKLEDSAMYFCASSDSYSNQPQHFGDGTRLSIL.

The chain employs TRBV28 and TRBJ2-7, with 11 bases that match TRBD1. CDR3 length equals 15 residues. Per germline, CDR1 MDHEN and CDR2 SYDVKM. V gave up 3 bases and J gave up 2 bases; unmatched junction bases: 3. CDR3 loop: CASSLGTGGAYEQYF. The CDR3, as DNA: TGTGCCAGCAGTTTGGGGACAGGGGGAGCCTACGAGCAGTACTTC.

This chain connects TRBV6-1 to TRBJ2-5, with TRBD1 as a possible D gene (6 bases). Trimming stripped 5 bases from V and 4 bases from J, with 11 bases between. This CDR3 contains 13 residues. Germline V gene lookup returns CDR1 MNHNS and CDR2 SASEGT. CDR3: CASSYMGAETQYF. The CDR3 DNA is TGTGCCAGCAGTTATATGGGGGCAGAGACCCAGTACTTC.

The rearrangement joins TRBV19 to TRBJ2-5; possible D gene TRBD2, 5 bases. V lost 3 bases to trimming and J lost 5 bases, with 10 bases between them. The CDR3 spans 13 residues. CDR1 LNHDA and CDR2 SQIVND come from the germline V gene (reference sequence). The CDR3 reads CASSIAGLETQYF. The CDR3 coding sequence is TGTGCCAGTAGTATCGCGGGTCTGGAGACCCAGTACTTC.

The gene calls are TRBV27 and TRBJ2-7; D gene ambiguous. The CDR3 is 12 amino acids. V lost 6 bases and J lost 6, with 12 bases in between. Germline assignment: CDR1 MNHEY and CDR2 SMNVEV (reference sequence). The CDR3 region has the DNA TGTGCCAGCAGACCCCGACTTGGCGAGCAGTACTTC. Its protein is CASRPRLGEQYF.

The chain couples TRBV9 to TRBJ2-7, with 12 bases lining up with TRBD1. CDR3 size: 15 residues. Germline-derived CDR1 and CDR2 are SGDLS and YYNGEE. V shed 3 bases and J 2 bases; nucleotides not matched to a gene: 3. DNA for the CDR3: TGTGCCAGCAGCGATGGGACAGGGGGCACCTACGAGCAGTACTTC. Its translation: CASSDGTGGTYEQYF.

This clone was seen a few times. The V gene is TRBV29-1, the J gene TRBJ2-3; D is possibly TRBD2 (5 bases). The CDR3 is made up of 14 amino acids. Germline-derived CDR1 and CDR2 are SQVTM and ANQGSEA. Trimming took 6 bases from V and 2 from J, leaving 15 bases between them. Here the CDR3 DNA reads TGCAGCGTAGCGCGGGCCGAGACCACAGATACGCAGTATTTT. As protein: CSVARAETTDTQYF.

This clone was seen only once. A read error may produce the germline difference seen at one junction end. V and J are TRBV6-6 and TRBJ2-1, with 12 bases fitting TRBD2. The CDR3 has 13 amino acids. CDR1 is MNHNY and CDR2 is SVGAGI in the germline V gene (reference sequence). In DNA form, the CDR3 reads TGTGCCAGCAGTCTACTCCTAGCGGGGGGGTGGATCTTC. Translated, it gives CASSLLLAGGWIF.

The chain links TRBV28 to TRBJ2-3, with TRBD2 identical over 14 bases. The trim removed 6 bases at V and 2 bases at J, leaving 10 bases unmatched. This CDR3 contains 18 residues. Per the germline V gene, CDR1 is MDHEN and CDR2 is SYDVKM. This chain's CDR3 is CASRPGLAGEFSTDTQYF. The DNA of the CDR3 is TGTGCCAGCAGGCCGGGACTAGCGGGAGAATTCTCCACAGATACGCAGTATTTT.

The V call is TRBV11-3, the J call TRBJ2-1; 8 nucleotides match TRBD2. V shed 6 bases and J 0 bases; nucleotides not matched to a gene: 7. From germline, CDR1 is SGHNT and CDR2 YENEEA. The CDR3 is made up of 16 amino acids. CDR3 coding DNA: TGTGCCAGCAGTTCCACACTAGCGGACTCCTACAATGAGCAGTTCTTC. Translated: CASSSTLADSYNEQFF.

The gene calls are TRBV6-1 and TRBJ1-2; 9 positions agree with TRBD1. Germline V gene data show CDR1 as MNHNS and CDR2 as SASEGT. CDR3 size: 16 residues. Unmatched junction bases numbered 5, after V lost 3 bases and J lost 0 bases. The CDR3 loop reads CASSDLTGGANYGYTF. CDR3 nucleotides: TGTGCCAGCAGTGATTTGACAGGGGGAGCTAACTATGGCTACACCTTC.

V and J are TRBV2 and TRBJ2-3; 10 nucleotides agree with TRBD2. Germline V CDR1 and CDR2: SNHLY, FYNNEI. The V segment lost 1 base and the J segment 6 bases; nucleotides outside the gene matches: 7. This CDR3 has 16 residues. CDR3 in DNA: TGTGCCAGCAGTGAAGAGGCTAGCGGGGGAATGGATACGCAGTATTTT. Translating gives CASSEEASGGMDTQYF.

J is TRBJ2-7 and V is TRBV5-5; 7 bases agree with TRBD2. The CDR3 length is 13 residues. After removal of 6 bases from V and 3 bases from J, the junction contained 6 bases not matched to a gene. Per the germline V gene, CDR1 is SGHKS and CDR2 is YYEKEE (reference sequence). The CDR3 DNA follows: TGTGCCAGCAAGAGCGGGACTTTCTACGAGCAGTACTTC. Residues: CASKSGTFYEQYF.